The rows below give T cell receptor beta chains drawn from one sample of a study of blood T cell repertoires in COVID-19. Sequencing used immunoSEQ multiplex PCR; TCRdb keeps in-frame clones, though not all of them. The sample holds some 190,000 clones, roughly 91% seen once. The specimen was peripheral blood. The origin of the receptors is a human donor in a cohort sampled during active COVID-19. The CDR3 runs from the conserved cysteine through the conserved F or W. The D gene is left open where the match is weak. Expanded clones are given a class, and other clones once, few, many or no size at all.

>TRBD1|TRBJ2-7|few|TRBV19
TGTGCCAGTGCCGGGACAGGGACCCGCGAGCAGTACTTC
CASAGTGTREQYF
>NA|TRBJ2-1|NA|TRBV28
TGTGCCAGCACCACAACCTATGAGCAGTTCTTC
CASTTTYEQFF
>NA|TRBJ1-2|NA|TRBV5-4
TGTGCCAGCAGCTTGGAGTTACGAGCTAACTATGGCTACACCTTC
CASSLELRANYGYTF
>NA|TRBJ2-1|NA|TRBV27
TGTGCCAGCATGAGCGCGGGTTTCTCCTACAATGAGCAGTTCTTC
CASMSAGFSYNEQFF
>TRBD2|TRBJ2-7|medium-sized|TRBV4-2
TGTGCCAGCAGCCAAGATCGTGCTGCGGGGGGCAACGAGCAGTACTTC
CASSQDRAAGGNEQYF
>TRBD1|TRBJ1-2|NA|TRBV9
TGTGCCAGCAGCGCTCGGGACAGCGAGCTTTATGGCTACACCTTC
CASSARDSELYGYTF
>NA|TRBJ2-5|NA|TRBV28
TGTGCCAGCAGTTTATTGGGCAGAAAAAACCAAGAGACCCAGTACTTC
CASSLLGRKNQETQYF
>TRBD1|TRBJ1-5|NA|TRBV2
TGTGCCAGCAAGACAGGGGGCGGTTATCAGCCCCAGCATTTT
CASKTGGGYQPQHF
>TRBD1|TRBJ2-7|NA|TRBV29-1
TGCAGCGTTAAAATACCAGACAGGGGCGAGCAGTACTTC
CSVKIPDRGEQYF
>NA|TRBJ2-7|once|TRBV7-9
TGTGCCAGCAGCGCGGTCCCAGGGGAGCAGTACTTC
CASSAVPGEQYF
>NA|TRBJ2-4|NA|TRBV20-1
TGCAGTGCTCGGGACTCTCACATTCAGTACTTC
CSARDSHIQYF
>NA|TRBJ2-2|few|TRBV18
TGTGCCAGCTCACCGGACAGAATGAACACCGGGGAGCTGTTTTTT
CASSPDRMNTGELFF
>TRBD2|TRBJ2-3|NA|TRBV13
TGTGCCAGCACCACGCTTGTTAGCGGGAGTTATCCCACAGATACGCAGTATTTT
CASTTLVSGSYPTDTQYF
>NA|TRBJ2-5|NA|TRBV7-9
TGTGCCAGCAGCGCAGGGTCCGGGGAGACCCAGTACTTC
CASSAGSGETQYF
>NA|TRBJ2-2|NA|TRBV5-1
TGCGCCAGCAGCCCTATGCCGGGAGTGAACACCGGGGAGCTGTTTTTT
CASSPMPGVNTGELFF
>NA|TRBJ2-7|NA|TRBV10-3
TGTGCCATCAGTGAGTCCGGCTCCTACGAGCAGTACTTC
CAISESGSYEQYF
>NA|TRBJ2-1|NA|TRBV4-3
TGCGCCAGCAGCCAAGAAATGCGGGGAAGGTCCTACAATGAGCAGTTCTTC
CASSQEMRGRSYNEQFF
>TRBD2|TRBJ2-7|NA|TRBV11-1
TGTGCCAGCAGCTTTGCGGCTAGCGGAGCCTACGAGCAGTACTTC
CASSFAASGAYEQYF
>TRBD1|TRBJ1-2|once|TRBV10-3
TGTGCCATCAGTGAGTCCACAGGGGGCGGCTATGGCTACACCTTC
CAISESTGGGYGYTF
>NA|TRBJ2-7|once|TRBV5-1
TGCGCCAGCAGCCAGGGGGCGGGAGACGAGCAGTACTTC
CASSQGAGDEQYF
>TRBD2|TRBJ2-3|NA|TRBV7-8
TGTGCCAGCAGCTGGGGGGGGAGGCCCAAGCGGGATACGCAGTATTTT
CASSWGGRPKRDTQYF
>NA|TRBJ2-4|NA|TRBV2
TGTGCCAGCAGCGCGTTATCGAACATTCAGTACTTC
CASSALSNIQYF
>NA|TRBJ1-2|NA|TRBV19
TGTGCCAGTAGTCGTGATGTAGGGGACTGGGTCTATGGCTACACCTTC
CASSRDVGDWVYGYTF
>NA|TRBJ2-2|NA|TRBV10-1
TGCGCCAGCAGGCGGGACCAGAACACCGGGGAGCTGTTTTTT
CASRRDQNTGELFF
>NA|TRBJ2-5|NA|TRBV5-8
TGTGCCAGCAGCGAGGGCTTCCAGCCCGGGGAGACCCAGTACTTC
CASSEGFQPGETQYF
>TRBD1|TRBJ1-5|NA|TRBV5-8
TGTGCCAGCAGCGGTGGGGACAGGGGCGATCAGCCCCAGCATTTT
CASSGGDRGDQPQHF
>NA|TRBJ2-7|NA|TRBV5-6
TGTGCCAGCACCTACAAACGACGGTATGGGAGCTGGGCCTACGAGCAGTACTTC
CASTYKRRYGSWAYEQYF
>TRBD1|TRBJ2-7|few|TRBV5-4
TGTGCCAGCAGTCAGGGGGAGCCCCCCTACGAGCAGTACTTC
CASSQGEPPYEQYF
>NA|TRBJ1-2|NA|TRBV12-3/TRBV12-4
TGTGCCAGCAGTCAAGTGCCAGGGATCGGCTACACCTTC
CASSQVPGIGYTF
>NA|TRBJ2-7|NA|TRBV5-3
TGTGCCAGAAGCTTGATAGCCAGGGCAGGCCCCTACGAGCAGTACTTC
CARSLIARAGPYEQYF
>TRBD1|TRBJ1-3|NA|TRBV10-1
TGCGCCAGCAGTGAGGAAGACAGGGGCTCTGGAAACACCATATATTTT
CASSEEDRGSGNTIYF
>NA|TRBJ2-5|NA|TRBV13
TGTGCCAGCAGTGTAAGGGCGGGCAGCCAAGAGACCCAGTACTTC
CASSVRAGSQETQYF
>TRBD1|TRBJ2-7|NA|TRBV6-2/TRBV6-3
TGTGCCAGCAGTTACGGACAGGGGGCTTACAACGAGCAGTACTTC
CASSYGQGAYNEQYF
>TRBD1|TRBJ2-5|NA|TRBV28
TGTGCCAGCAGTTCACAGGGGATTCAAGAGACCCAGTACTTC
CASSSQGIQETQYF
>TRBD1|TRBJ2-2|NA|TRBV7-9
TGTGCCAGCAGAACCGGGACAGGGCCAACCGGGGAGCTGTTTTTT
CASRTGTGPTGELFF
>TRBD1|TRBJ2-7|NA|TRBV18
TGTGCCAGCTCACAGGGACAGGGGGGACTCTACGAGCAGTACTTC
CASSQGQGGLYEQYF
>NA|TRBJ1-5|NA|TRBV12-5
TGTGCTAGTGGTCCGGGGAGGGCAAATCAGCCCCAGCATTTT
CASGPGRANQPQHF
>TRBD2|TRBJ2-5|NA|TRBV24-1
TGTGCCACCAGTGCCGGAGGGGCGGGAGGGCAAGAGACCCAGTACTTC
CATSAGGAGGQETQYF
>NA|TRBJ2-3|NA|TRBV6-6
TGTGCCAGCAGTTACCGAAGCTCTAGCACAGATACGCAGTATTTT
CASSYRSSSTDTQYF
>TRBD2|TRBJ2-1|NA|TRBV5-4
TGTGCCAGCAGCTTGGCCCAGGCTAGCGGTGAGCAGTTCTTC
CASSLAQASGEQFF
>NA|TRBJ2-3|NA|TRBV9
TGTGCCAGCAGCGTAGACGGGTCTACTAGCACAGATACGCAGTATTTT
CASSVDGSTSTDTQYF
>TRBD1|TRBJ1-2|NA|TRBV9
TGTGCCAGCAGCACCTCCGGGACAGGACTTCATGGCTACACCTTC
CASSTSGTGLHGYTF
>NA|TRBJ2-2|NA|TRBV6-5
TGTGCCAGCAGGTTACTTGGCGCCGCCGGGAAGCTGTTTTTT
CASRLLGAAGKLFF
>NA|TRBJ1-6|NA|TRBV11-3
TGTGCCAGCAGCTTAGATCCGAGGAACCATTCACCCCTCCACTTT
CASSLDPRNHSPLHF
>TRBD2|TRBJ2-2|NA|TRBV3-1/TRBV3-2
TGTGCCAGCAGCAACGCGGGACTAGCGGGAGAGGCGATCGGGGAGCTGTTTTTT
CASSNAGLAGEAIGELFF
>NA|TRBJ1-1|NA|TRBV9
TGTGCCAGCAGCGTAGCGGCGGAGGTGGGCAGAACTGAAGCTTTCTTT
CASSVAAEVGRTEAFF
>TRBD1|TRBJ2-5|NA|TRBV2
TGTGCCAGCACAAGGGACAGGGGAGAGACCCAGTACTTC
CASTRDRGETQYF
>TRBD2|TRBJ2-7|NA|TRBV27
TGTGCCAGCAGTTCCGGGTGGCGGGGGGGCGGCGAGCAGTACTTC
CASSSGWRGGGEQYF
>TRBD1|TRBJ2-7|NA|TRBV7-2
TGTGCCAGCAGATCACCCGGGACAGGCTCCTACGAGCAGTACTTC
CASRSPGTGSYEQYF
>NA|TRBJ2-3|NA|TRBV7-9
TGTGCCAGCAGCCCTTTACAGGGAGGGGTTCCCACAGATACGCAGTATTTT
CASSPLQGGVPTDTQYF
>NA|TRBJ1-2|NA|TRBV13
TGTGCCAGCAGCTTAAGGACTCCAGGCTATGGCTACACCTTC
CASSLRTPGYGYTF
>NA|TRBJ1-5|NA|TRBV5-1
TGCGCCAGCAGCTTGGGGGGCGGGACGAGTAGTAATCAGCCCCAGCATTTT
CASSLGGGTSSNQPQHF
>NA|TRBJ1-2|once|TRBV4-1
TGCGCCAGCAGCCAAGTCGGCAGGCCCACCGGCTACACCTTC
CASSQVGRPTGYTF
>NA|TRBJ1-1|NA|TRBV6-2/TRBV6-3
TGTGCCAGCAGTATGATGGGGGGCACTGAAGCTTTCTTT
CASSMMGGTEAFF